One sample yielded the 7 T cell receptor beta chains listed below, sequenced in a study of metastatic and nonmetastatic thyroid tumors. Each patient came to thyroid surgery without any prior treatment (of any kind). TCRdb ran MiXCR on the PCR reads. The repertoire includes about 20,000 clones, roughly a third of them detected once, and roughly 30% sits in the top ten. Input material: tumor tissue. These receptors were taken from a female donor with papillary thyroid cancer or a benign thyroid nodule (not recorded which). Some clones in this sample may be carry-over from other donors' samples.

The chain employs TRBV5-5 and TRBJ2-2; the D gene is possibly TRBD2 (6 bases). Trimming shortened V by 4 bases and J by 6 bases, and 16 bases separated the two germline ends. The CDR3 has 15 residues. Germline CDR1 and CDR2: SGHKS and YYEKEE (reference sequence). The CDR3 loop reads CASSPGGEVAGELFF. CDR3 in DNA: TGTGCCAGCAGCCCCGGAGGGGAAGTAGCCGGGGAGCTGTTTTTT.

This clone was observed a few times. The chain joins TRBV20-1 to TRBJ1-1; unclear D gene. The V end lost 3 bases, the J end lost 1 base, and 15 bases lay between the germline ends. Germline CDR1 reads DFQATT; CDR2 reads SNEGSKA (reference sequence). The CDR3 has 15 amino acids. CDR3 nucleotide sequence: TGCAGTGCTAGGGGTCTTGGGGTGGGGAACACTGAAGCTTTCTTT. It translates to CSARGLGVGNTEAFF.

V is TRBV2 and J is TRBJ1-2; tentatively, D is TRBD1 (6 bases). V was shortened by 5 bases and J by 5 bases, with 9 bases between the two germline ends. Germline CDR1 is SNHLY and CDR2 is FYNNEI. CDR3 length: 12 residues. The CDR3 region has the DNA TGTGCCAGCAGTAACAGGGAGTATGGCTACACCTTC. Its protein product is CASSNREYGYTF. Full variable domain (remainder filled in from reference TRBV2 and TRBJ1-2): EPEVTQTPSHQVTQMGQEVILRCVPISNHLYFYWYRQILGQKVEFLVSFYNNEISEKSEIFDDQFSVERPDGSNFTLKIRSTKLEDSAMYFCASSNREYGYTFGSGTRLTVV.

The sample holds a few counts of this clone. The chain uses TRBV18 and TRBJ2-1, with D possibly matching TRBD2 (5 bases). Trimming took off 2 bases at V and 0 bases at J, with 11 bases between the two ends. The CDR3 sequence is 16 residues long. CDR1 KGHSH and CDR2 LQKENI come from the germline V gene. This CDR3 is CASSPRGQSSYNEQFF. The CDR3 coding sequence is TGTGCCAGCTCACCAAGAGGGCAGAGCTCCTACAATGAGCAGTTCTTC.

The rearrangement joins TRBV6-5 to TRBJ2-5; 8 bases line up with TRBD1. V was clipped by 4 bases and J by 1 base; unmatched bases: 8. The CDR3 is made up of 16 amino acids. Germline V gene lookup returns CDR1 MNHEY and CDR2 SVGAGI. CDR3 amino acids: CASSSPDRVTQETQYF. The CDR3 DNA follows: TGTGCCAGCAGTTCCCCGGACAGGGTCACCCAAGAGACCCAGTACTTC.

The chain is built from TRBV6-2 or TRBV6-3 and TRBJ1-3; D uncertain. The CDR3 is 15 amino acids. The germline CDR1 and CDR2 sequences are MNHEY and SVGEGT. V was shortened by 0 bases and J by 0 bases, with 6 bases between the two germline ends. This CDR3 reads CASSYSRASGNTIYF. CDR3 in DNA: TGTGCCAGCAGTTACTCGAGAGCCTCTGGAAACACCATATATTTT.

The chain has TRBV5-1 and TRBJ1-1, with D unclear. Trimming cost V 0 bases and J 9 bases, with 12 bases left between them. Germline CDR1 SGHRS, CDR2 YFSETQ. This CDR3 spans 13 amino acids. The CDR3 spells CASSLEFAAKAFF. The CDR3 nucleotides read TGCGCCAGCAGCTTGGAGTTTGCAGCTAAAGCTTTCTTT.